One and the same sample provided the 26 T cell receptor beta chains below, sequenced in a study of CD8 T cells in ankylosing spondylitis. In TCRdb, the 5' RACE reads were re-called with MiXCR into one record per CDR3 protein. Among roughly 120,000 distinct CDR3 sequences listed, roughly 6.6% were seen once. What was sequenced was blood, either unsorted or a sorted T cell fraction (not recorded which). The receptors were sampled from a male donor with ankylosing spondylitis or in good health (not recorded which).

In its sample, this clonotype was seen many times. CDR3 in amino acids: CATKGGGNQPQHF. The DNA of the CDR3 is TGTGCCACTAAAGGGGGCGGCAATCAGCCCCAGCATTTT. The chain recombines TRBV19 with TRBJ1-5, with 7 bases aligning to TRBD1. The CDR3 sequence is 13 residues long. In germline, CDR1 is LNHDA, CDR2 SQIVND (reference sequence). Unmatched junction bases numbered 5, after V lost 10 bases and J lost 2 bases.

This clonotype was seen ten or more times. The chain combines TRBV29-1 with TRBJ1-4, with 7 bases aligning to TRBD1. The CDR3 runs 13 residues. V lost 5 bases, J lost 7 bases, and 7 bases stayed unmatched. The germline gives CDR1 SQVTM, CDR2 ANQGSEA. The CDR3 nucleotides are TGCAGCGTTTTGCCCGACAGGGTTGAAAAACTGTTTTTT. Its translation is CSVLPDRVEKLFF.

This clonotype was detected many times. This rearrangement joins TRBV20-1 to TRBJ2-2; D is uncertain. This CDR3 contains 15 residues. V was shortened by 3 bases and J by 6 bases, with 17 bases between the two germline ends. The germline CDR1 and CDR2 sequences are DFQATT and SNEGSKA (reference sequence). In DNA form, the CDR3 reads TGCAGTGCTAGTACGGACCCGTCGGACGCCGGGGAGCTGTTTTTT. Its translation is CSASTDPSDAGELFF.

In the case of this clonotype: It may be a read error: a sequence one base away is much more abundant. This is likely a read error, given that the CDR3 carries no conserved phenylalanine or tryptophan at its end. The chain couples TRBV7-9 to TRBJ2-2; D perhaps matches TRBD2 (7 bases). CDR3 size: 17 residues. With 7 bases removed from V and 4 bases from J, the gap between germline ends came to 22 bases. Germline V lookup: CDR1 SEHNR, CDR2 FQNEAQ (reference sequence). In nucleotides, the CDR3 is TGTGCCAGCATCGGGGGGCTAAGAGGACTTACCACCGGGGAGCTGTTTCTT. Its translation is CASIGGLRGLTTGELFL.

This clonotype came up a few times. V gene TRBV20-1 combines with J gene TRBJ2-5, with 13 bases identical to TRBD2. The CDR3 loop spans 15 amino acids. CDR1 and CDR2 from the germline V gene are DFQATT and SNEGSKA (reference sequence). CDR3 sequence (DNA): TGCAGCACAGGACTAGCGGGAGCTCGGCAAGAGACCCAGTACTTC. Translation gives CSTGLAGARQETQYF.

This clonotype was seen at least ten times. This chain joins TRBV7-3 and TRBJ2-1; 9 bases are a match to TRBD2. CDR3 length equals 15 residues. With 5 bases clipped from V and 7 bases from J, the junction kept 9 bases outside the gene matches. Germline V CDR1 and CDR2: SGHTA, FQGTGA. In nucleotides, the CDR3 is TGTGCCAGCAGCCCTCTTAGCGGGAGCGGGAATGAGCAGTTCTTC. Protein product: CASSPLSGSGNEQFF.

This clonotype appeared many times. The chain combines TRBV18 with TRBJ2-7; D tentatively reads TRBD1 or TRBD2 (5 bases each). The V end was cut by 6 bases, the J end by 6 bases, with 24 bases between. The CDR3 contains 16 residues. Looked up from germline, CDR1 is KGHSH and CDR2 is LQKENI. Written as DNA, the CDR3 is TGTGCCAGCTCCCCTGGTGGAGGCAGGGTCATCTCCGAGCAGTACTTC. Its protein product is CASSPGGGRVISEQYF.

This clonotype was picked up a small number of times. V is TRBV9 and J is TRBJ1-1, with D unclear. The CDR3 sequence is 14 residues long. The germline V gene has CDR1 SGDLS and CDR2 YYNGEE. Between the trimmed V and J ends, which lost 0 bases and 3 bases, there was a span of 9 bases. DNA for the CDR3: TGTGCCAGCAGCGTAGTACCCGGGTACACTGAAGCTTTCTTT. This encodes CASSVVPGYTEAFF. Looking up the rest from reference TRBV9 and TRBJ1-1 gives the full variable domain: DSGVTQTPKHLITATGQRVTLRCSPRSGDLSVYWYQQSLDQGLQFLIQYYNGEERAKGNILERFSAQQFPDLHSELNLSSLELGDSALYFCASSVVPGYTEAFFGQGTRLTVV.

The table lists this clonotype with many counts. The genes are TRBV12-3 or TRBV12-4 and TRBJ2-3; D not resolved. This CDR3 contains 14 residues. V was trimmed by 1 base and J by 4 bases, leaving 9 bases between them. This CDR3 is CASSLEALADTQYF. In DNA, the CDR3 is TGTGCCAGCAGTTTAGAGGCTCTAGCAGATACGCAGTATTTT.

The gene calls are TRBV5-1 and TRBJ2-7; D is unresolved. V was clipped by 5 bases and J by 0 bases, with 9 bases between them. The CDR3 extends over 13 amino acids. CDR1 is SGHRS and CDR2 is YFSETQ in the germline V gene. The CDR3 nucleotides are TGCGCCAGCAGGCCGGAGAGCTCCTACGAGCAGTACTTC. It specifies CASRPESSYEQYF.

This clonotype has a count of ten or more. This sequence joins TRBV20-1 and TRBJ2-1; TRBD2 matches 14 bases. With V trimmed by 6 bases and J by 6 bases, 7 bases remained unmatched. Germline CDR1 DFQATT, CDR2 SNEGSKA (reference sequence). CDR3 length: 15 residues. The CDR3 nucleotides are TGCAGTGCGAATCCGACTAGCGGGAGGGCCAATGAGCAGTTCTTC. This encodes CSANPTSGRANEQFF.

This clonotype was seen ten or more times. The chain recombines TRBV20-1 with TRBJ1-2; the D is unclear. CDR1 and CDR2 from the germline V gene are DFQATT and SNEGSKA (reference sequence). The CDR3 consists of 14 residues. Trimming left V 3 bases short and J 6 bases short, with 17 bases between. CDR3 sequence: CSARVQQGPHGYTF. The CDR3 DNA reads TGCAGTGCTAGGGTCCAGCAAGGTCCTCATGGCTACACCTTC.

This clonotype was observed at least ten times. The V call is TRBV4-1, the J call TRBJ2-1, with D maybe TRBD2 (7 bases). CDR1 MGHRA and CDR2 YSYEKL come from the germline V gene. This CDR3 is 16 amino acids long. V was clipped by 0 bases and J by 4 bases, with 13 bases between them. The chain's CDR3 is CASSQDAAGAYNEQFF. CDR3 nucleotide sequence: TGCGCCAGCAGCCAAGATGCGGCGGGGGCGTACAATGAGCAGTTCTTC.

Many counts were recorded for this clonotype. The CDR3 is CASSLIREAGTDPYGYTF. CDR3 DNA sequence: TGTGCCAGCAGCTTAATAAGAGAAGCCGGGACAGATCCCTATGGCTACACCTTC. This sequence joins TRBV7-3 and TRBJ1-2; 7 bases are shared with TRBD1. V shed 1 base and J 4 bases; nucleotides not matched to a gene: 15. The V gene's germline CDR1 is SGHTA and CDR2 FQGTGA. The CDR3 totals 18 residues.

V and J are TRBV3-1 and TRBJ2-3; D might be TRBD1 (6 bases). CDR3 size: 17 residues. V lost 11 bases to trimming and J lost 2 bases, with 26 bases between them. CDR1 is LGHDT, CDR2 YNNKEL, per germline (reference sequence). CDR3 sequence reads: CACCRARSRGFTDTQYF. The CDR3 DNA sequence: TGTGCCTGCTGCCGGGCCCGGTCCAGGGGTTTCACAGATACGCAGTATTTT.

This clonotype showed up many times. The V and J genes are TRBV7-3 and TRBJ1-1, with 7 bases lining up with TRBD1. Germline V lookup: CDR1 SGHTA, CDR2 FQGTGA. The length of the CDR3 is 15 residues. With 0 bases clipped from V and 0 bases from J, the junction kept 1 base outside the gene matches. The CDR3 region has the DNA TGTGCCAGCAGCTTAACCACAGGGGTGAACACTGAAGCTTTCTTT. Protein sequence: CASSLTTGVNTEAFF.

This sequence joins TRBV3-1 and TRBJ2-3, with no clear D. Looked up from germline, CDR1 is LGHDT and CDR2 is YNNKEL (reference sequence). The CDR3 runs to 15 residues. Trimming shortened V by 4 bases and J by 1 base, and 12 bases separated the two germline ends. DNA of the CDR3: TGTGCCAGCAGCCTCACGGCCTGGGGCACAGATACGCAGTATTTT. This gives the protein CASSLTAWGTDTQYF.

This clonotype was observed at least ten times. The gene calls are TRBV12-3 or TRBV12-4 and TRBJ1-3; D not resolved. This CDR3 spans 15 amino acids. V was pared by 2 bases and J by 4 bases, with 12 bases between. The CDR3 reads CASSLWGGLGNTIYF. The CDR3 coding sequence is TGTGCCAGCAGTTTATGGGGAGGTTTAGGAAACACCATATATTTT.

This clonotype showed up many times. This rearrangement joins TRBV12-3 or TRBV12-4 to TRBJ2-5; TRBD2 is a possible D gene (5 bases). The germline V and J ends were trimmed by 8 bases and 1 base, with 14 bases remaining between them. The CDR3 runs 14 residues. CDR3 region: CASGRLAGQETQYF. In nucleotides, the CDR3 is TGTGCCAGCGGGAGACTGGCGGGCCAAGAGACCCAGTACTTC.

This clonotype was counted many times. The chain recombines TRBV12-3 or TRBV12-4 with TRBJ1-5, with 7 bases fitting TRBD1. The V and J ends lost 5 bases and 7 bases, in that order; junction bases with no gene match: 8. This CDR3 region has 14 residues. The CDR3 DNA sequence: TGTGCCAGCAGTCGACAGGGAGGAGGCCAGCCCCAGCATTTT. Its protein product is CASSRQGGGQPQHF.

This clonotype appeared many times. This chain links TRBV20-1 with TRBJ1-3; D gene unclear. V dropped 5 bases and J dropped 0 bases, with 11 bases sitting between them. CDR1 and CDR2 from the germline V gene are DFQATT and SNEGSKA (reference sequence). CDR3 size: 14 residues. For the CDR3, the DNA is TGCAGTGCTGTAGAAAGACTCTCTGGAAACACCATATATTTT. Translating gives CSAVERLSGNTIYF.

This clonotype was counted at least ten times. The CDR3 reads CASKEGMNTEAFF. CDR3 coding DNA: TGTGCCAGCAAGGAAGGCATGAACACTGAAGCTTTCTTT. This chain links TRBV6-6 with TRBJ1-1; D ambiguous. CDR1 is MNHNY, CDR2 SVGAGI, per germline (reference sequence). This CDR3 spans 13 amino acids. Trimming removed 7 bases at V and 0 bases at J, with 9 bases between.

This clonotype was seen many times. The chain links TRBV7-9 to TRBJ2-7; TRBD2 might be the D (6 bases). The CDR3 loop spans 13 amino acids. In germline, CDR1 is SEHNR, CDR2 FQNEAQ (reference sequence). V dropped 3 bases and J dropped 5 bases, with 11 bases sitting between them. CDR3 bases: TGTGCCAGCAGCTTGCGGGGTTCGGACGAGCAGTACTTC. Its translation: CASSLRGSDEQYF. The entire variable domain, with the rest obtained from reference TRBV7-9 and TRBJ2-7, is as follows: DTGVSQNPRHKITKRGQNVTFRCDPISEHNRLYWYRQTLGQGPEFLTYFQNEAQLEKSRLLSDRFSAERPKGSFSTLEIQRTEQGDSAMYLCASSLRGSDEQYFGPGTRLTVT.

This clonotype was detected a few times. J is TRBJ1-2 and V is TRBV12-5, with D unresolved. The germline V and J ends were trimmed by 2 bases and 6 bases, with 13 bases remaining between them. Germline assignment: CDR1 LGHNT and CDR2 FRNRAP. The CDR3 consists of 14 residues. The CDR3 coding sequence is TGTGCTAGTGGTTTGTATGGGCAGCCCCATGGCTACACCTTC. Encoded protein: CASGLYGQPHGYTF.

Comments on this clonotype: A read error may explain this, as a much larger clone is one base away. The genes are TRBV6-1 and TRBJ2-1; D is uncertain. V was cut by 10 bases and J by 4 bases, with 17 bases left in between. Germline-derived CDR1 and CDR2 are MNHNS and SASEGT. The CDR3 is made up of 14 amino acids. The CDR3, as DNA: TGTGCCACCCTGAGTCTTCCCGTTTACAATGAGCAGTTCTTC. Its translation is CATLSLPVYNEQFF.

For this clonotype: Given a much more abundant clone one base away, this may be a read error. J is TRBJ2-5 and V is TRBV5-1; maybe TRBD2 (5 bases). The V end was cut by 3 bases, the J end by 10 bases, with 16 bases between. Looked up from germline, CDR1 is SGHRS and CDR2 is YFSETQ. This CDR3 region has 13 residues. Here the CDR3 DNA reads TGCGCCAGCAGCTCGACCGACGAAGGAGGCCAGTACTTC. Encoded protein: CASSSTDEGGQYF.